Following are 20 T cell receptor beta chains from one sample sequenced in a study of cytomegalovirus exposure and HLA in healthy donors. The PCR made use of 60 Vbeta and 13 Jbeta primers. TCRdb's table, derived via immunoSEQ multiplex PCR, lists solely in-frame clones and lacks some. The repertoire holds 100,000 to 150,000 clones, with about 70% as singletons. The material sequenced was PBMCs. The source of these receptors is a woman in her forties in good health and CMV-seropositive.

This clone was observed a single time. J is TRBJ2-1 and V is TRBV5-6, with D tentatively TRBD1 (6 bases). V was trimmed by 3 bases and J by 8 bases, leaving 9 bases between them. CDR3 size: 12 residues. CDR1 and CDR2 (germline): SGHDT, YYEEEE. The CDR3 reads CASSSTGYEQFF. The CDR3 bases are TGTGCCAGCAGCTCAACAGGGTATGAGCAGTTCTTC. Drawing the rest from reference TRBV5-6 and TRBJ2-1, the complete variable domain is DAGVTQSPTHLIKTRGQQVTLRCSPKSGHDTVSWYQQALGQGPQFIFQYYEEEERQRGNFPDRFSGHQFPNYSSELNVNALLLGDSALYLCASSSTGYEQFFGPGTRLTVL.

CDR3 in amino acids: CASRGDPRGTEAFF. The CDR3 DNA reads TGTGCCAGCAGGGGGGACCCCAGGGGCACTGAAGCTTTCTTT. The chain combines TRBV28 with TRBJ1-1; TRBD1 is a possible D gene (6 bases). Germline V CDR1 and CDR2: MDHEN, SYDVKM. The CDR3 is 14 residues long. The V and J ends lost 6 bases and 4 bases respectively, with 15 bases between them. The entire variable domain, with the rest obtained from reference TRBV28 and TRBJ1-1, is as follows: DVKVTQSSRYLVKRTGEKVFLECVQDMDHENMFWYRQDPGLGLRLIYFSYDVKMKEKGDIPEGYSVSREKKERFSLILESASTNQTSMYLCASRGDPRGTEAFFGQGTRLTVV.

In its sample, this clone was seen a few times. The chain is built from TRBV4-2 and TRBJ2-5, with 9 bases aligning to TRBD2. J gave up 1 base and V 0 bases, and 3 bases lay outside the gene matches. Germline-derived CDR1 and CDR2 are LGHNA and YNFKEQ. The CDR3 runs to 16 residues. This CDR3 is CASSQETSGAQETQYF. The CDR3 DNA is TGTGCCAGCAGCCAAGAGACTAGCGGAGCCCAAGAGACCCAGTACTTC.

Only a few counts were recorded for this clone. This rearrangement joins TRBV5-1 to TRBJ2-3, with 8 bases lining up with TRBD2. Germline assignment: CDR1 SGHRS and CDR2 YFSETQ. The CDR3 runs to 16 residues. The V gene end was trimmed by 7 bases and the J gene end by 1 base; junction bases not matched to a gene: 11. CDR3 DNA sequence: TGCGCCAGCCACCCTTCTGGGCGGGGGGGCACAGATACGCAGTATTTT. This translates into CASHPSGRGGTDTQYF.

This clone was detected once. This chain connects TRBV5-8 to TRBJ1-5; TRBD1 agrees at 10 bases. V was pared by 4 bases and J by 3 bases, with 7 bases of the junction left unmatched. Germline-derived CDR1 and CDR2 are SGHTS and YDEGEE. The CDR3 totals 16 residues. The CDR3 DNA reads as TGTGCCAGCAGCCCCCAGGACAGGGGGACCAATCAGCCCCAGCATTTT. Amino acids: CASSPQDRGTNQPQHF.

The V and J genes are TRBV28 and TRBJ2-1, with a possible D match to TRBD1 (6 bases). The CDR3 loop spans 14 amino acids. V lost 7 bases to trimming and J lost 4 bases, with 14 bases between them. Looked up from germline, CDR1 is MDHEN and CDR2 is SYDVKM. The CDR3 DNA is TGTGCCAGCAAGTCCAGGGGCGAATACAATGAGCAGTTCTTC. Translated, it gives CASKSRGEYNEQFF.

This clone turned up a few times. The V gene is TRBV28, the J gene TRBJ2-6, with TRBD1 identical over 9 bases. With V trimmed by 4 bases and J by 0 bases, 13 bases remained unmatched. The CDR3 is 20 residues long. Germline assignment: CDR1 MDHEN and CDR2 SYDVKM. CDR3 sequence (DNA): TGTGCCAGCAGTTCACCCCGGGGACAGGGTCTCCACTCTGGGGCCAACGTCCTGACTTTC. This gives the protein CASSSPRGQGLHSGANVLTF.

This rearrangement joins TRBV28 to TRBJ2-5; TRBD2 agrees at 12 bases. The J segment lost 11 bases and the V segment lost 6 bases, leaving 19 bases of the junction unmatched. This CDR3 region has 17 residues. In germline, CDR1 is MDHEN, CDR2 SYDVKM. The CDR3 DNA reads TGTGCCAGCAGCCCTCTTACCCCTAGCGGGAGGGCCCATGAGCAGTACTTC. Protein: CASSPLTPSGRAHEQYF.

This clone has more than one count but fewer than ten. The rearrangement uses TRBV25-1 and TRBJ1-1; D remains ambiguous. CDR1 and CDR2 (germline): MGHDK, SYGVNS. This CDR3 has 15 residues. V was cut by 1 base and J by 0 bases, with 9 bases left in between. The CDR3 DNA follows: TGTGCCAGCAGTGAATCGGGTGCTATGAACACTGAAGCTTTCTTT. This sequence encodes CASSESGAMNTEAFF.

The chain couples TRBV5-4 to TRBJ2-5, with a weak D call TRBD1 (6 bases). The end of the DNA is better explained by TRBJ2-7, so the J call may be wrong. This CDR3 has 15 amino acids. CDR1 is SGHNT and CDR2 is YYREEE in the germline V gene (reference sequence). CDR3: CASSSFDRLSYEQYF. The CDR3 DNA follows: TGTGCCAGCAGCTCTTTTGACAGGCTCTCCTACGAGCAGTACTTC.

CDR3 in DNA: TGTGCCAGCAGCTTAGCTCAGTTTTTGAACACTGAAGCTTTCTTT. It translates to CASSLAQFLNTEAFF. V gene TRBV11-2 combines with J gene TRBJ1-1; no reliable D call. CDR1 and CDR2 (germline): SGHAT, FQNNGV. The CDR3 contains 15 residues. Deletions cut 1 base from V and 0 bases from J, with 9 bases between.

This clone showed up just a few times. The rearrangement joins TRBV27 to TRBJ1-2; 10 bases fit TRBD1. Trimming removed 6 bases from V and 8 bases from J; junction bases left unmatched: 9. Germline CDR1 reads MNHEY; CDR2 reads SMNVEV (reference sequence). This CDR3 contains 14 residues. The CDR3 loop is CASSGGTGARGYTF. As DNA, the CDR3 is TGTGCCAGCAGCGGGGGGACAGGGGCTCGGGGCTACACCTTC.

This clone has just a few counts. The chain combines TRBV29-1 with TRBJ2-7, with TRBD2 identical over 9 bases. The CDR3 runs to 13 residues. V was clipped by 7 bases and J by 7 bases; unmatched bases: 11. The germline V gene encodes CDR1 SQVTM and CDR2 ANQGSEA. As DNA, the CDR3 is TGCAGCGCCACTATGGGACTAGCTTTTGAGCAGTACTTC. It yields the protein CSATMGLAFEQYF.

CDR3 bases: TGCGCCAGCAGCCGAGGGAGTTCAAACTATGGCTACACCTTC. Translated: CASSRGSSNYGYTF. The rearrangement uses TRBV4-3 and TRBJ1-2; D call uncertain. CDR3 length: 14 residues. CDR1 is LGHNA and CDR2 is YSLEER in the germline V gene. V was cut by 4 bases and J by 2 bases, with 11 bases left in between.

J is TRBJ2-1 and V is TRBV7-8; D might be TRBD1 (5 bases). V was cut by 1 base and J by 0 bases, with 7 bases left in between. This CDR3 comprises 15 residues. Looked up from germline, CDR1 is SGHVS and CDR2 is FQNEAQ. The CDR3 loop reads CASSLGQGSYNEQFF. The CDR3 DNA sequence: TGTGCCAGCAGCTTAGGCCAGGGCTCCTACAATGAGCAGTTCTTC.

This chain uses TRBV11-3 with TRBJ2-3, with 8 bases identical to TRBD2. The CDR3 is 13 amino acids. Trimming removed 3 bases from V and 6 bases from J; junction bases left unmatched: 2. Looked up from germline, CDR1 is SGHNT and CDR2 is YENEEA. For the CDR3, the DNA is TGTGCCAGCAGCTTGGCTAGCGGGGATACGCAGTATTTT. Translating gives CASSLASGDTQYF. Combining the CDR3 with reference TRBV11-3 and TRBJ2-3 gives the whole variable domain EAGVVQSPRYKIIEKKQPVAFWCNPISGHNTLYWYLQNLGQGPELLIRYENEEAVDDSQLPKDRFSAERLKGVDSTLKIQPAELGDSAVYLCASSLASGDTQYFGPGTRLTVL.

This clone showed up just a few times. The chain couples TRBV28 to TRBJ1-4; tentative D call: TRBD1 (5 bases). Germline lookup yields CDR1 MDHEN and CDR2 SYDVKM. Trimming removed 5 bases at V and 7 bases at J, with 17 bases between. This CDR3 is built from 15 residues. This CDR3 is CASSGPATATEKLFF. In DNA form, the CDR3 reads TGTGCCAGCAGTGGCCCTGCGACAGCTACTGAAAAACTGTTTTTT.

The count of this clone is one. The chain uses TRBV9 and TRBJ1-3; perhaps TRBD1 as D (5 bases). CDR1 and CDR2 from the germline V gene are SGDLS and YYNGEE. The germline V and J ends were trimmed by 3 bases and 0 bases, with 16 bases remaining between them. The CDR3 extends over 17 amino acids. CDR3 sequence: CASSADSGGTSGNTIYF. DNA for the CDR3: TGTGCCAGCAGCGCGGACTCCGGGGGTACCTCTGGAAACACCATATATTTT.

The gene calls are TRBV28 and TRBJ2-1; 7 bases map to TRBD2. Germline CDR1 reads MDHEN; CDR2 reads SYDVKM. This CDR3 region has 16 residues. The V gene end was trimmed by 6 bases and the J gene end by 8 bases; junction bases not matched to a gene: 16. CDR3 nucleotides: TGTGCCAGCAGGTCCCGGGAGGTCGGTCTCGGCGATGAGCAGTTCTTC. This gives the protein CASRSREVGLGDEQFF.

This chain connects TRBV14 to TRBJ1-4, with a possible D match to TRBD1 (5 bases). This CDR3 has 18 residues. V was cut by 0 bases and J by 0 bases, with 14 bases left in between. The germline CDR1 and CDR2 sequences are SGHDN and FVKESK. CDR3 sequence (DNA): TGTGCCAGCAGCCAAGAGTGGGGAGGGGCCCCAACTAATGAAAAACTGTTTTTT. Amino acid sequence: CASSQEWGGAPTNEKLFF.